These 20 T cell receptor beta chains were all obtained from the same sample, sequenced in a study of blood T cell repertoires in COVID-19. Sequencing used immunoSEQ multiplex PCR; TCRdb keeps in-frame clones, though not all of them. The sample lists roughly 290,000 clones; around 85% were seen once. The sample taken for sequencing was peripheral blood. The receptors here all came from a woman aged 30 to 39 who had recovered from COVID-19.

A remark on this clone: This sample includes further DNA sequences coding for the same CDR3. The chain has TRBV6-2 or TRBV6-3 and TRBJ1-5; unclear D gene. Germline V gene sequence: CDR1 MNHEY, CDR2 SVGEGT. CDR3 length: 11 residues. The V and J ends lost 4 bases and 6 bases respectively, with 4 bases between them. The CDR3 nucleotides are TGTGCCAGCAGTTCGGGTCAGCCCCAGCATTTT. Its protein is CASSSGQPQHF.

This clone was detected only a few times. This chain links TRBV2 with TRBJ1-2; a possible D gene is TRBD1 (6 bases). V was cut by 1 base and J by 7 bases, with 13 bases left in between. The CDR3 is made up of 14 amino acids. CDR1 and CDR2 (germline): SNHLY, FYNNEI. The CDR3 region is CASSEDPRGSGYTF. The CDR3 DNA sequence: TGTGCCAGCAGTGAAGACCCCAGGGGCAGTGGCTACACCTTC.

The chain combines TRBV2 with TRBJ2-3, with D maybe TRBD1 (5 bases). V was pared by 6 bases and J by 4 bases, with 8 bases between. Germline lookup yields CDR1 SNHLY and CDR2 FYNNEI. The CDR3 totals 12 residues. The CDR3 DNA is TGTGCCAGCAGCCGACAGTCAGATACGCAGTATTTT. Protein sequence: CASSRQSDTQYF.

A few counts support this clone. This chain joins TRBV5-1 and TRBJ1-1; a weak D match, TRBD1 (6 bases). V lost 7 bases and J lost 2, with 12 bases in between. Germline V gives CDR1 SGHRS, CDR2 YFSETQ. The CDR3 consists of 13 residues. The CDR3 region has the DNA TGCGCCAGCGGCGGGGGCCGAAACACTGAAGCTTTCTTT. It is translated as CASGGGRNTEAFF.

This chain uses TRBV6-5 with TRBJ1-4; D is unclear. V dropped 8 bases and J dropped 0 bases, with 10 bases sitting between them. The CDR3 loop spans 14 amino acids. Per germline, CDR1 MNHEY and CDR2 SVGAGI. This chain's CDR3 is CASSYRATNEKLFF. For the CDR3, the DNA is TGTGCCAGCTCCTACCGGGCAACTAATGAAAAACTGTTTTTT.

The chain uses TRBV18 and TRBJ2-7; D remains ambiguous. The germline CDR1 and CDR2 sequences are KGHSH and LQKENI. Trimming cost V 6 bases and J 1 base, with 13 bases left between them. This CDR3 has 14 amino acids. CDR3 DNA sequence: TGTGCCAGCTCCCTCCTAGGAGATTCCTACGAGCAGTACTTC. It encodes CASSLLGDSYEQYF. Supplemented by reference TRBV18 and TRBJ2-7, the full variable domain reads NAGVMQNPRHLVRRRGQEARLRCSPMKGHSHVYWYRQLPEEGLKFMVYLQKENIIDESGMPKERFSAEFPKEGPSILRIQQVVRGDSAAYFCASSLLGDSYEQYFGPGTRLTVT.

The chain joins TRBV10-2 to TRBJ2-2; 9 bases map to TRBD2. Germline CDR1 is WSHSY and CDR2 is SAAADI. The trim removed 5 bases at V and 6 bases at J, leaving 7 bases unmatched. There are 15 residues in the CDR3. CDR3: CASSFQPSGAGELFF. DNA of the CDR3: TGCGCCAGCAGTTTTCAACCTAGCGGGGCCGGGGAGCTGTTTTTT.

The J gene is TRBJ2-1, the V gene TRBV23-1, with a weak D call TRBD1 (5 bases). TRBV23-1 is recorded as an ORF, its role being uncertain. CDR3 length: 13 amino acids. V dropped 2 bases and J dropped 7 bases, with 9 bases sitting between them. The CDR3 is CASSQPRGNEQFF. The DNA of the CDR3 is TGCGCCAGCAGTCAACCTAGGGGTAATGAGCAGTTCTTC.

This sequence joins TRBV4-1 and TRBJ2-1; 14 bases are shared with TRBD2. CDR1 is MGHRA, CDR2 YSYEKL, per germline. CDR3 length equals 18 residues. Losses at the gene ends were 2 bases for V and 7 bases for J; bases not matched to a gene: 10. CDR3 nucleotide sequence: TGCGCCAGCAGCCAACTATTGGGACTAGCGGGAGTCTTGAATGAGCAGTTCTTC. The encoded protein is CASSQLLGLAGVLNEQFF.

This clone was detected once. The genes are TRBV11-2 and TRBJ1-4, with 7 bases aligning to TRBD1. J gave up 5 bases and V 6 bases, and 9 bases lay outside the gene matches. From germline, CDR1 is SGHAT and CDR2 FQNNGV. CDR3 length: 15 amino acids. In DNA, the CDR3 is TGTGCCAGCAGACTTAGAGGGGGCCCCAATGAAAAACTGTTTTTT. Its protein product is CASRLRGGPNEKLFF.

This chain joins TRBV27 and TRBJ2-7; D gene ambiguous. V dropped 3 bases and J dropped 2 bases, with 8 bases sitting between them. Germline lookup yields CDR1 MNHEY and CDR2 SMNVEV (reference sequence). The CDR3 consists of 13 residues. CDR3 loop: CASSFQNPYEQYF. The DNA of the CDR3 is TGTGCCAGCAGTTTCCAGAACCCCTACGAGCAGTACTTC.

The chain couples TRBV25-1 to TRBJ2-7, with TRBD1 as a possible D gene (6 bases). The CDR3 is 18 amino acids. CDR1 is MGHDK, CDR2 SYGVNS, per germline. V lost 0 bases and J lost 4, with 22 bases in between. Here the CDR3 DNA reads TGTGCCAGCAGTGAATACCCTTTGGTAGGGGGTCATAAGTACGAGCAGTACTTC. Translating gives CASSEYPLVGGHKYEQYF.

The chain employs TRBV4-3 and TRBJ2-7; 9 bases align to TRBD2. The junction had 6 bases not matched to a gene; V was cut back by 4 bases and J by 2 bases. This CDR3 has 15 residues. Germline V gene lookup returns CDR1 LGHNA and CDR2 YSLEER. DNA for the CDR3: TGCGCCAGCAGCCCGGGGCGGGGGGGGCCCTACGAGCAGTACTTC. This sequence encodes CASSPGRGGPYEQYF.

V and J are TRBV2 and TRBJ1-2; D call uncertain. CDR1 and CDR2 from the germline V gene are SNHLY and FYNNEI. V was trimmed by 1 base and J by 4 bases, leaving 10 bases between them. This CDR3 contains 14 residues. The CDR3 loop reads CASSEGRGFYGYTF. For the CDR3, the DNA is TGTGCCAGCAGTGAAGGGCGGGGATTCTATGGCTACACCTTC.

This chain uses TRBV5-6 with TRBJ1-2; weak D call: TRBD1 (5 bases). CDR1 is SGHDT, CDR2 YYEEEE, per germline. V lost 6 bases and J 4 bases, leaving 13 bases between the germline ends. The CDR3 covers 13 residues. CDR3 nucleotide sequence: TGTGCCAGCATGGGGCAGGGCGCCTATGGCTACACCTTC. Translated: CASMGQGAYGYTF.

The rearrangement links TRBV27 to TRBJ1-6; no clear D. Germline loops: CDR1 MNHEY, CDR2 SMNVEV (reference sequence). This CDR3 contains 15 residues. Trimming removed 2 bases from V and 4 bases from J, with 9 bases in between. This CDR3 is CASSLNWEYNSPLHF. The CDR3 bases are TGTGCCAGCAGTTTAAACTGGGAGTATAATTCACCCCTCCACTTT.

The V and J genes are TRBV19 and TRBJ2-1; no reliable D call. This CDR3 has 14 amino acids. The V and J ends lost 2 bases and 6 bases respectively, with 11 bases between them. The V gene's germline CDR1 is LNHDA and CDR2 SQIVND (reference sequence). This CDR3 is CASSISPVFNEQFF. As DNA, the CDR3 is TGTGCCAGTAGTATATCCCCCGTGTTCAATGAGCAGTTCTTC.

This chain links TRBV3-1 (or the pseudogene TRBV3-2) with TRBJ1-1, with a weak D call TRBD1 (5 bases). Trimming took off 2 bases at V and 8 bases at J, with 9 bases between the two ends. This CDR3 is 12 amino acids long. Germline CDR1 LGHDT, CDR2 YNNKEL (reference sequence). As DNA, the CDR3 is TGTGCCAGCAGCCAACCGGAGGGGGAAGCTTTCTTT. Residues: CASSQPEGEAFF.

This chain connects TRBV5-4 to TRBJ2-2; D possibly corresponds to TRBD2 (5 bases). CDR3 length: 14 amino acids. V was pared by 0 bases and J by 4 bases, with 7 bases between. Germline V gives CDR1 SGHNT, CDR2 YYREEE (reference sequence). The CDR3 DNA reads TGTGCCAGCAGCTTGGTTGAGGGCACCGGGGAGCTGTTTTTT. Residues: CASSLVEGTGELFF.

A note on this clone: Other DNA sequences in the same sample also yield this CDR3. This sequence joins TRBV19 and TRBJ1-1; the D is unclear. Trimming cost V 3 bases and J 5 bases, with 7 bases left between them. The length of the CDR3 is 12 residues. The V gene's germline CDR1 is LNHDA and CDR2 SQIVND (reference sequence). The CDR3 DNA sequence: TGTGCCAGTAGTATTGGGCAGACTGAAGCTTTCTTT. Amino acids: CASSIGQTEAFF.